The rows below give T cell receptor beta chains drawn from one sample of a study of blood T cell repertoires in COVID-19. The assay was immunoSEQ multiplex PCR, and TCRdb's table has in-frame clones only and misses some. The sample lists 200,000 or so clones, 89% occurring once. Sequencing was carried out using peripheral blood. The source is a man aged 60 to 75 who had recovered from COVID-19. Both conserved end residues are part of each CDR3.

j_call v_call cdr3_aa
TRBJ1-1 TRBV28 CASSLARGRTEAFF
TRBJ2-5 TRBV7-9 CASSFGLAGESETQYF
TRBJ2-7 TRBV6-5 CASSPGQGSYEQYF
TRBJ2-3 TRBV9 CASSKGQGATDTQYF
TRBJ2-5 TRBV9 CASSVLTGSQETQYF
TRBJ1-1 TRBV30 CAWKRQVGGEAFF
TRBJ2-3 TRBV2 CASSEFGAGVGDTQYF
TRBJ2-7 TRBV30 CACIKLDTSYEQYF
TRBJ2-7 TRBV28 CASRDTYEQYF
TRBJ2-7 TRBV11-3 CASSLETGPNYEQYF
TRBJ1-1 TRBV14 CASSQPGGGYNTEAFF
TRBJ1-1 TRBV19 CASRDRSNTEAFF
TRBJ1-4 TRBV7-6 CASSWGIQGNNEKLFF
TRBJ2-2 TRBV27 CASSQTGTGIAGELFF
TRBJ1-3 TRBV2 CASSPREGSGNTIYF
TRBJ1-4 TRBV2 CASRGGEWGEKLFF
TRBJ2-6 TRBV7-2 CASSLARLLSGANVLTF
TRBJ2-3 TRBV27 CASSLRLAGGLDTQYF
TRBJ2-2 TRBV28 CASSLTSGYTGELFF
TRBJ1-4 TRBV3-1/TRBV3-2 CASSQETATNEKLFF
TRBJ1-2 TRBV30 CAWTLDRAHGYTF
TRBJ2-7 TRBV5-4 CASSLAGTPTYEQYF
TRBJ1-4 TRBV7-9 CASSLEETNEKLFF
TRBJ1-2 TRBV6-6 CASSYSLLGYTF
TRBJ2-1 TRBV7-6 CASSPPHTTLETNEQFF
TRBJ2-5 TRBV2 CASRGTSMYETQYF
TRBJ2-5 TRBV2 CASFRGNQETQYF
TRBJ2-3 TRBV7-3 CASSRGLAGVRTDTQYF
TRBJ2-3 TRBV5-8 CASSWALTSGATDTQYF
TRBJ1-1 TRBV7-9 CASSLRQGADTEAFF
TRBJ1-1 TRBV2 CASRADRNTEAFF
TRBJ1-3 TRBV19 CASRITRAGNTIYF
TRBJ1-6 TRBV6-6 CASRDRDNSPLHF
TRBJ2-7 TRBV28 CASSDTSSYEQYF
TRBJ2-5 TRBV3-1/TRBV3-2 CASSPLQVGETQYF
TRBJ1-6 TRBV18 CASSPLVQGTSPLHF
TRBJ1-3 TRBV5-1 CASSLEGVHSGNTIYF
TRBJ2-5 TRBV2 CASSPSYSGGQETQYF
TRBJ2-1 TRBV12-3/TRBV12-4 CASSLLGGNEQFF
TRBJ1-3 TRBV9 CASSVAPTSSSGNTIYF
TRBJ1-2 TRBV29-1 CSGGEIYGYTF
TRBJ2-7 TRBV7-2 CASSLAPGTYEQYF
TRBJ2-2 TRBV5-1 CASSLVGGQLNTGELFF
TRBJ1-2 TRBV15 CATSRDRGYYGYTF
TRBJ1-2 TRBV19 CASSRTGSNYGYTF
TRBJ2-6 TRBV28 CASRAGANVLTF
TRBJ2-7 TRBV5-4 CASSSAGAYEQYF
TRBJ1-3 TRBV3-1/TRBV3-2 CASSQGGQGSGGNTIYF
TRBJ2-3 TRBV10-3 CAISPLLQGIRTDTQYF
TRBJ2-3 TRBV5-6 CASSFRTGPILNTQYF